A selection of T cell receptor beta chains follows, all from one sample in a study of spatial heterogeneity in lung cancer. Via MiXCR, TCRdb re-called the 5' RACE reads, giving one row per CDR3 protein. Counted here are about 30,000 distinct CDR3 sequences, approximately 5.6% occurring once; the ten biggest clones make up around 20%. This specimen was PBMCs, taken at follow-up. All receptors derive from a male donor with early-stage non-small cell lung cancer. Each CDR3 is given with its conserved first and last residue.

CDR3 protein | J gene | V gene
CASRTSGGNDEQYF | TRBJ2-7 | TRBV7-9
CASIPTGGAPTDTQYF | TRBJ2-3 | TRBV12-3/TRBV12-4
CSAREYRRESGYTF | TRBJ1-2 | TRBV20-1
CASNPREGQPQHF | TRBJ1-5 | TRBV12-3/TRBV12-4
CASSPTTGARNTIYF | TRBJ1-3 | TRBV12-3/TRBV12-4
CAISEEVSNQPQHF | TRBJ1-5 | TRBV10-3
CASSPPRRTGDNEQFF | TRBJ2-1 | TRBV18
CASSPPPGRGYYGYTF | TRBJ1-2 | TRBV4-2
CASSQDRQGDEQFF | TRBJ2-1 | TRBV4-2
CASSYTNNYGYTF | TRBJ1-2 | TRBV6-2/TRBV6-3
CAISGTGVETQYF | TRBJ2-5 | TRBV10-3
CASSTGGTDGGWNEQFF | TRBJ2-1 | TRBV7-9
CASGLARTGISGANVLTF | TRBJ2-6 | TRBV12-5
CASSQGTLYTF | TRBJ1-2 | TRBV3-1
CASSILGETQYF | TRBJ2-5 | TRBV7-2
CASRPTAFSYNEQFF | TRBJ2-1 | TRBV6-6
CATSENNNQPQHF | TRBJ1-5 | TRBV24-1
CASSRDSGDTQYF | TRBJ2-3 | TRBV2
CASSDYDRPQSPLHF | TRBJ1-6 | TRBV25-1
CASSSAALDYNEQFF | TRBJ2-1 | TRBV7-2
CASSQGKRAQYF | TRBJ2-7 | TRBV6-5
CASSTLPGNQPQHF | TRBJ1-5 | TRBV6-5
CASSYPGSRDKEQYF | TRBJ2-7 | TRBV6-6
CASSSEGQLPGQPQHF | TRBJ1-5 | TRBV7-2
CSAREMTGVSSSPLHF | TRBJ1-6 | TRBV20-1
CASSLVGAEGNQPQHF | TRBJ1-5 | TRBV27
CSARDGLAGADTQYF | TRBJ2-3 | TRBV20-1
CSVAPTGTNEQFF | TRBJ2-1 | TRBV29-1
CSALYSTGYEQFF | TRBJ2-1 | TRBV29-1
CACRLVTDTQYF | TRBJ2-3 | TRBV30
CASSTGSSGNTIYF | TRBJ1-3 | TRBV5-1
CSAQPVRGGFGEQFF | TRBJ2-1 | TRBV20-1
CASSSPSTDTQYF | TRBJ2-3 | TRBV7-8
CASSLRGRGDTEAFF | TRBJ1-1 | TRBV5-1
CASSQRTRRETQYF | TRBJ2-5 | TRBV7-2
CASSQDLGAGGYTF | TRBJ1-2 | TRBV4-3
CASSYDGANSPLHF | TRBJ1-6 | TRBV6-2/TRBV6-3
CASSLDLGPQHF | TRBJ1-5 | TRBV11-2
CASSLELGYRETQYF | TRBJ2-5 | TRBV5-1
CASSYVGPLNTEAFF | TRBJ1-1 | TRBV6-2/TRBV6-3
CASERTKGTQYF | TRBJ2-5 | TRBV7-7
CASSGTGNPTETQYF | TRBJ2-5 | TRBV18
CASSLAVPATEAFF | TRBJ1-1 | TRBV11-3
CASSFRSASTDTQYF | TRBJ2-3 | TRBV7-8
CASSIDLFGGQAQETQYF | TRBJ2-5 | TRBV19
CASRPGQGIEQYF | TRBJ2-7 | TRBV6-6
CASSFVAEETQYF | TRBJ2-5 | TRBV7-3
CASSPGGGSYQETQYF | TRBJ2-5 | TRBV18
CASSLLPATNEKLFF | TRBJ1-4 | TRBV9
CASSEWTRTGSTEAFF | TRBJ1-1 | TRBV25-1
CASSPGQWNTEAFF | TRBJ1-1 | TRBV6-1
CASSPAQGADGYTF | TRBJ1-2 | TRBV18
CASSLVRLAGDAYNEQFF | TRBJ2-1 | TRBV5-5
CASSLGGRTDTQYF | TRBJ2-3 | TRBV5-1
CASSQGGADNEQFF | TRBJ2-1 | TRBV3-1
CASGPSLKLGTGELFF | TRBJ2-2 | TRBV7-9
CATLQGSLYGYTF | TRBJ1-2 | TRBV10-3
CATSRDRHGTGELETQYF | TRBJ2-5 | TRBV15
CASSFREGEQFF | TRBJ2-1 | TRBV12-3/TRBV12-4